Listed below are T cell receptor beta chains from one sample, sequenced in a study of CD8 T cells in ankylosing spondylitis. MiXCR, run by TCRdb on the 5' RACE reads, gives a single entry per CDR3 protein. Counted here are hundreds of thousands of distinct CDR3 sequences, roughly a sixth occurring once; the ten biggest clones make up over 1%. Source material: blood, either unsorted or a sorted T cell fraction (not recorded which). The origin of the receptors is a male donor with ankylosing spondylitis. Both conserved end residues are part of each CDR3. A D gene is named only where the DNA matches it firmly. Expanded clones get a size class; other rows say once, few or many, or leave the size out.

cdr3_length	j_call	clone_size	v_call	d_call	cdr3_nt	cdr3_aa
18	TRBJ2-1	-	TRBV5-1	TRBD2	TGCGCCAGCAGCTTGGGCATGGCTAGCGGGCCCTCCTACAATGAGCAGTTCTTC	CASSLGMASGPSYNEQFF
14	TRBJ1-1	-	TRBV6-1	-	TGTGCCAGCAGTAAAGGGAGAGGGTACACTGAAGCTTTCTTT	CASSKGRGYTEAFF
11	TRBJ2-5	few	TRBV30	-	TGTGCCTGGAGGAATGGGGAGACCCAGTACTTC	CAWRNGETQYF
14	TRBJ2-1	-	TRBV5-1	-	TGCGCCAGCAGCCGCGATGGGCCCAACAATGAGCAGTTCTTC	CASSRDGPNNEQFF
12	TRBJ2-1	-	TRBV7-9	TRBD2	TGTGCCAGAGCGGGGCCAAACAATGAGCAGTTCTTC	CARAGPNNEQFF
16	TRBJ2-7	few	TRBV9	TRBD2	TGTGCCAGCAGCGTAGATATGGGACTAGCGACCTACGAGCAGTACTTC	CASSVDMGLATYEQYF
13	TRBJ2-7	many	TRBV12-3/TRBV12-4	-	TGTGCCAGCAGTTTATTACACACCTACGAGCAGTACTTC	CASSLLHTYEQYF
11	TRBJ2-3	-	TRBV29-1	-	TGCAGCGTTGAAAAGGGTTTATTGCAGTATTTT	CSVEKGLLQYF
15	TRBJ1-2	few	TRBV5-1	-	TGCGCCAGCAGCCCGAGTGTCGGGGATAGATATGGCTACACCTTC	CASSPSVGDRYGYTF
15	TRBJ1-2	-	TRBV6-5	TRBD1	TGTGCCAGCAGTTACACCTATGGACAGGGAAATGGCTACACCTTC	CASSYTYGQGNGYTF
14	TRBJ1-2	many	TRBV12-3/TRBV12-4	-	TGTGCCAGCAGGCCGGGGGGATCTAACTATGGCTACACCTTC	CASRPGGSNYGYTF
14	TRBJ2-1	many	TRBV29-1	-	TGCAGCGCCGGGGGCGGGCTAGCGGTTAATGAGCAGTTCTTC	CSAGGGLAVNEQFF
14	TRBJ1-2	-	TRBV24-1	-	TGTGCCACCAGTGACCGAGGACAGAACTATGGCTACACCTTC	CATSDRGQNYGYTF
16	TRBJ1-4	-	TRBV7-2	TRBD1	TGTGCCAGCAGCTTAGCCTCCGGGACAGGCAATGAAAAACTGTTTTTT	CASSLASGTGNEKLFF
18	TRBJ1-1	-	TRBV9	TRBD1	TGTGCCAGCAGTTTTGGGGATCCGCGACAGGGGAGGGACACTGAAGCTTTCTTT	CASSFGDPRQGRDTEAFF
13	TRBJ2-7	many	TRBV29-1	TRBD1	TGCAGCGTTGAGGGACAGGGGGCTCGGGAGCAGTACTTC	CSVEGQGAREQYF
13	TRBJ2-5	many	TRBV5-1	-	TGCGCCAGCAGTGAGCGGCTCCAAGAGACCCAGTACTTC	CASSERLQETQYF
17	TRBJ2-7	-	TRBV3-1	TRBD1	TGTGCCAGCAGCCAAGTGAATATGTGGACAGGGGGCGTCGGGCAGTACTTC	CASSQVNMWTGGVGQYF
16	TRBJ2-5	few	TRBV5-1	TRBD2	TGCGCCAGCAGCTTTCTAGCGGGGGGTCGAGGGGAGACCCAGTACTTC	CASSFLAGGRGETQYF
14	TRBJ1-1	many	TRBV5-6	-	TGTGCCAGCAGCCCGAACGGGGGGCGGACTGAAGCTTTCTTT	CASSPNGGRTEAFF
13	TRBJ1-2	-	TRBV7-9	-	TGTGCCAGCAGCTCCATAGCTAACTATGGCTACACCTTC	CASSSIANYGYTF
15	TRBJ2-5	-	TRBV11-2	-	TGTGCCAGCAGCTTAGGCGGGAACGGGCCGGAGACCCAGTACTTC	CASSLGGNGPETQYF
15	TRBJ2-2	-	TRBV2	-	TGTGCCAGCAGTGTCGGAGTATTGAACACCGGGGAGCTGTTTTTT	CASSVGVLNTGELFF
15	TRBJ2-3	few	TRBV4-1	-	TGCGCCAGCAGCCAAGAAGGACGGGATACAGATACGCAGTATTTT	CASSQEGRDTDTQYF
15	TRBJ1-5	-	TRBV4-3	-	TGCGCCAGCAGCCAAGACAGTCAAGGGTTCAGGCCCCAGCATTTT	CASSQDSQGFRPQHF
17	TRBJ2-1	-	TRBV4-3	-	TGCGCCAGCAGCCAAGACCCCCCCGGGAGCTCCTACAATGAGCAGTTCTTC	CASSQDPPGSSYNEQFF
15	TRBJ2-3	-	TRBV12-3/TRBV12-4	TRBD1	TGTGCCAGCAGTCCGGGACAGGGTGTCACAGATACGCAGTATTTT	CASSPGQGVTDTQYF
16	TRBJ1-2	-	TRBV4-2	TRBD1	TGTGCCAGCAGCCAAGACCTGACAGGGGACGGAGTCGGCTACACCTTC	CASSQDLTGDGVGYTF
14	TRBJ2-1	-	TRBV12-3/TRBV12-4	-	TGTGCCAGCATGGGTGCCGGGCGGAACAATGAGCAGTTCTTC	CASMGAGRNNEQFF
15	TRBJ1-1	-	TRBV4-1	-	TGCGCCAGCAGCCAAGTAGACAGACCAAACACTGAAGCTTTCTTT	CASSQVDRPNTEAFF
12	TRBJ1-4	many	TRBV20-1	-	TGCAGTGCTAGAGATCGCGGTGAAAAACTGTTTTTT	CSARDRGEKLFF
15	TRBJ2-1	few	TRBV7-2	TRBD2	TGTGCCAGCAGCTTTAGCGGGGGGGCGGTAAATGAGCAGTTCTTC	CASSFSGGAVNEQFF
15	TRBJ2-1	many	TRBV4-1	-	TGCGCCAGCAGCCAAGGACAGGGAGGGGTCACTGAGCAGTTCTTC	CASSQGQGGVTEQFF
15	TRBJ1-4	few	TRBV11-2	TRBD1	TGTGCCAGCAGCTTAGATGGGACAGGGCGTGAAAAACTGTTTTTT	CASSLDGTGREKLFF
14	TRBJ1-6	-	TRBV6-1	-	TGTGCCAGCAGCCCCGGCAGGGGCAATTCACCCCTCCACTTT	CASSPGRGNSPLHF
14	TRBJ2-7	-	TRBV7-3	TRBD1	TGTGCCAGCAGCCTGACAGGGGGCGAGGTGGAGCAGTACTTC	CASSLTGGEVEQYF
16	TRBJ2-1	-	TRBV25-1	TRBD1	TGTGCCAGCAGTGGCAGACAGGGGGCTGCGTACAATGAGCAGTTCTTC	CASSGRQGAAYNEQFF
14	TRBJ2-2	-	TRBV12-3/TRBV12-4	-	TGTGCCAGCAGCCCGACTTTGAACACCGGGGAGCTGTTTTTT	CASSPTLNTGELFF
17	TRBJ1-1	-	TRBV20-1	-	TGCAGTGCTAGAGATAGGTGGAGAGGCGACTTGAACACTGAAGCTTTCTTT	CSARDRWRGDLNTEAFF
13	TRBJ1-2	-	TRBV4-1	-	TGCGCCAGCAGCCAAGATGGTCAGTATGGCTACACCTTC	CASSQDGQYGYTF
12	TRBJ2-7	many	TRBV10-3	-	TGTGCCATCAGTAAGTCCACCTACGAGCAGTACTTC	CAISKSTYEQYF
15	TRBJ1-2	-	TRBV6-1	-	TGTGCCAGCAGTGAACGGGCAGGGCACAACTATGGCTACACCTTC	CASSERAGHNYGYTF
15	TRBJ2-1	-	TRBV5-1	TRBD2	TGCGCCAGCACCCCGGGAGGTAGCGGTCCCAATGAGCAGTTCTTC	CASTPGGSGPNEQFF
14	TRBJ2-5	-	TRBV7-2	TRBD1	TGTGCCAGCTCCTGGACAGGGAGTCAAGAGACCCAGTACTTC	CASSWTGSQETQYF
13	TRBJ2-5	few	TRBV3-1	-	TGTGCCAGCAGCCTCGGCGAACAAGAGACCCAGTACTTC	CASSLGEQETQYF
16	TRBJ1-2	-	TRBV9	TRBD1	TGTGCCAGCAGCGAGGGGCCGTCCACAGGGGATTATGGCTACACCTTC	CASSEGPSTGDYGYTF
14	TRBJ2-2	-	TRBV15	TRBD2	TGTGCCACCAGCGGGGCTAGCGGGAGTGGGGAGCTGTTTTTT	CATSGASGSGELFF
14	TRBJ2-1	-	TRBV28	TRBD1	TGTGCCAGCAAAGACAGGGCTGTTTACAATGAGCAGTTCTTC	CASKDRAVYNEQFF
17	TRBJ1-1	-	TRBV5-1	-	TGCGCCAGCAGCTTGGTTGGGCAGGGCTACTCGAACACTGAAGCTTTCTTT	CASSLVGQGYSNTEAFF
15	TRBJ2-7	few	TRBV7-2	-	TGTGCCAGCAGTTCCAGGGGTTCCCTTGCCTACGAGCAGTACTTC	CASSSRGSLAYEQYF
14	TRBJ1-6	few	TRBV20-1	TRBD1	TGCAGTGCCCCTAACAGGGGAAGCAATTCACCCCTCCACTTT	CSAPNRGSNSPLHF
16	TRBJ2-1	few	TRBV7-9	TRBD2	TGTGCCAGCAGGTCCGGGACTAGGAGCTCCTACAATGAGCAGTTCTTC	CASRSGTRSSYNEQFF
15	TRBJ2-2	-	TRBV3-1	TRBD2	TGTGCCAGCAGATTGACTAGCGGGGGATCCGGGGAGCTGTTTTTT	CASRLTSGGSGELFF
10	TRBJ1-1	-	TRBV20-1	-	TGCGGAGGGGGGCCGAGTGAAGCTTTCTTT	CGGGPSEAFF
12	TRBJ2-7	many	TRBV15	-	TGTGCCACCAGCCGGGACTTGTACGAGCAGTACTTC	CATSRDLYEQYF
11	TRBJ2-3	few	TRBV20-1	-	TGCAGTACTTCCGTGGGGGATACGCAGTATTTT	CSTSVGDTQYF
16	TRBJ2-5	few	TRBV7-8	TRBD2	TGTGCCAGCAGCTTATGGGGACAAGCGGGGGTCGAGACCCAGTACTTC	CASSLWGQAGVETQYF
16	TRBJ2-2	few	TRBV27	TRBD2	TGTGCCAGCAGTTTCTCCCCTAGCGGGTCTACCGGGGAGCTGTTTTTT	CASSFSPSGSTGELFF
14	TRBJ2-5	few	TRBV6-5	-	TGTGCCAGCAGTTACTCGCGGACTACGGGGACCCAGTACTTC	CASSYSRTTGTQYF
18	TRBJ2-7	few	TRBV28	TRBD2	TGTGCCAGCAGTTCCTGGGGACTAGCGGGAGCCGGCTCCTACGAGCAGTACTTC	CASSSWGLAGAGSYEQYF